Listed below are T cell receptor beta chains from one sample, sequenced in a study of OX40 agonist ivuxolimab in advanced cancers. The table came from immunoSEQ multiplex PCR; TCRdb's copy has only in-frame clones and leaves some out. This table holds tens of thousands of clones, over 65% found once. This specimen consisted of CD4+ or CD8+ T cells sorted from blood, obtained in a trial of the OX40 agonist ivuxolimab. The receptors were gathered from an adult with an advanced solid tumor such as melanoma, head and neck, liver or kidney cancer. Both conserved end residues are part of each CDR3. A D gene is named only where the DNA matches it firmly. Expanded clones get a size class; other rows say once, few or many, or leave the size out.

J: TRBJ2-3
V: TRBV7-2
D: TRBD1
size: .
length: 12
CDR3: CASRRQGATQYF
DNA: TGTGCCAGCAGAAGACAGGGGGCTACGCAGTATTTT

J: TRBJ2-2
V: TRBV11-3
D: .
size: .
length: 13
CDR3: CASSLGYTGELFF
DNA: TGTGCCAGCAGCTTAGGTTACACCGGGGAGCTGTTTTTT

J: TRBJ1-2
V: TRBV20-1
D: .
size: few
length: 11
CDR3: CSAITVYGYTF
DNA: TGCAGTGCTATCACAGTCTATGGCTACACCTTC

J: TRBJ1-2
V: TRBV11-2
D: .
size: .
length: 14
CDR3: CASSLQRSNYGYTF
DNA: TGTGCCAGCAGCCTACAGAGATCTAACTATGGCTACACCTTC

J: TRBJ2-7
V: TRBV5-1
D: TRBD1
size: .
length: 14
CDR3: CASSLDRGGYEQYF
DNA: TGCGCCAGCAGCTTGGACAGGGGTGGCTACGAGCAGTACTTC

J: TRBJ1-1
V: TRBV27
D: .
size: .
length: 14
CDR3: CASSADNRNTEAFF
DNA: TGTGCCAGCAGCGCGGACAACCGGAACACTGAAGCTTTCTTT

J: TRBJ1-1
V: TRBV6-1
D: TRBD1
size: .
length: 13
CDR3: CASTTTGVTEAFF
DNA: TGTGCCAGCACTACCACAGGGGTCACTGAAGCTTTCTTT

J: TRBJ1-1
V: TRBV19
D: .
size: .
length: 14
CDR3: CASSIDSTNTEAFF
DNA: TGTGCCAGTAGTATAGACAGTACGAACACTGAAGCTTTCTTT

J: TRBJ1-5
V: TRBV30
D: .
size: once
length: 14
CDR3: CAWSEIVSNQPQHF
DNA: TGTGCCTGGTCAGAAATCGTTAGCAATCAGCCCCAGCATTTT

J: TRBJ1-2
V: TRBV5-1
D: .
size: .
length: 15
CDR3: CASSSEDGADYGYTF
DNA: TGCGCCAGCAGCTCGGAGGACGGAGCTGACTATGGCTACACCTTC

J: TRBJ1-2
V: TRBV18
D: TRBD1
size: .
length: 15
CDR3: CASGDRGPPNYGYTF
DNA: TGTGCCAGCGGCGACAGGGGGCCCCCAAACTATGGCTACACCTTC

J: TRBJ2-3
V: TRBV6-5
D: .
size: .
length: 13
CDR3: CASSYPGLPTQYF
DNA: TGTGCCAGCAGTTACCCGGGCTTACCTACGCAGTATTTT

J: TRBJ1-2
V: TRBV2
D: TRBD1
size: .
length: 13
CDR3: CASSGQGRSGYTF
DNA: TGTGCCAGCAGCGGACAGGGGAGAAGCGGCTACACCTTC

J: TRBJ1-1
V: TRBV30
D: TRBD1
size: .
length: 16
CDR3: CAWSVTGQGFSTEAFF
DNA: TGTGCCTGGAGTGTTACGGGACAGGGGTTTAGCACTGAAGCTTTCTTT

J: TRBJ1-5
V: TRBV15
D: .
size: .
length: 15
CDR3: CATSKDPGGNQPQHF
DNA: TGTGCCACCAGCAAGGACCCCGGAGGCAATCAGCCCCAGCATTTT

J: TRBJ2-3
V: TRBV7-9
D: .
size: .
length: 14
CDR3: CASSLGRGTDTQYF
DNA: TGTGCCAGCAGCTTGGGCAGGGGCACAGATACGCAGTATTTT

J: TRBJ2-7
V: TRBV5-4
D: .
size: .
length: 14
CDR3: CASSLPQSSYEQYF
DNA: TGTGCCAGCAGCTTGCCCCAGAGCTCCTACGAGCAGTACTTC

J: TRBJ2-3
V: TRBV29-1
D: TRBD2
size: .
length: 15
CDR3: CSVQLAAGVIDTQYF
DNA: TGCAGCGTTCAATTGGCGGCGGGGGTGATAGATACGCAGTATTTT

J: TRBJ2-1
V: TRBV4-2
D: .
size: .
length: 14
CDR3: CASSRGTGLGEQFF
DNA: TGTGCCAGCAGCCGGGGAACCGGGCTCGGTGAGCAGTTCTTC

J: TRBJ2-7
V: TRBV18
D: TRBD1
size: .
length: 15
CDR3: CASSPQTGTVSEQYF
DNA: TGTGCCAGCTCACCACAGACAGGGACGGTTTCCGAGCAGTACTTC

J: TRBJ2-3
V: TRBV6-5
D: .
size: .
length: 15
CDR3: CASSYSPALTDTQYF
DNA: TGTGCCAGCAGTTACTCTCCGGCCCTCACAGATACGCAGTATTTT

J: TRBJ1-2
V: TRBV6-4
D: .
size: .
length: 16
CDR3: CASRKSVLDFGYGYTF
DNA: TGTGCCAGCAGAAAATCGGTCCTCGACTTCGGCTATGGCTACACCTTC

J: TRBJ1-2
V: TRBV5-6
D: .
size: .
length: 14
CDR3: CASSLAAGKEGYTF
DNA: TGTGCCAGCAGCTTGGCCGCAGGGAAGGAAGGCTACACCTTC